What follows describes a single T cell receptor beta chain. Its cognate antigen is unknown. V shed 6 bases and J shed 1 base, with 12 bases lying between them. Germline CDR1 is MNHEY and CDR2 is SMNVEV (reference sequence). This CDR3 comprises 14 residues. The record originates from a study of STAT3 mutations in large granular lymphocyte leukemia. Across the study: Roughly half of the longitudinally sequenced T-LGLL patients carried detectable canonical activating STAT3 mutations. Study-level points and caveats: Clonal expansion was inferred from samples taken at other timepoints. In several patients, dominant TCR clone burden exceeded STAT3 mutant burden, suggesting STAT3 mutation arose secondarily. Differing intervals and regimens complicate linking therapy response to clone burden. Every T-LGLL patient had at least one immunodominant TCRbeta clonotype.

Sequencing was performed with immunoSEQ multiplex PCR; in TCRdb, only in-frame clones are kept and a portion is missing. In the table there are about 40,000 clones, around nine tenths of which are singletons. The clonotype comes from a human donor with T large granular lymphocyte leukemia. Some clones in this sample may be carry-over from other donors' samples. The V call is TRBV27, the J call TRBJ1-1; D is unresolved. Sequencing was done on a sample of PBMCs. CDR3 protein: CASRDGPKNTEAFF. The CDR3 DNA follows: TGTGCCAGCAGGGACGGACCCAAGAACACTGAAGCTTTCTTT.